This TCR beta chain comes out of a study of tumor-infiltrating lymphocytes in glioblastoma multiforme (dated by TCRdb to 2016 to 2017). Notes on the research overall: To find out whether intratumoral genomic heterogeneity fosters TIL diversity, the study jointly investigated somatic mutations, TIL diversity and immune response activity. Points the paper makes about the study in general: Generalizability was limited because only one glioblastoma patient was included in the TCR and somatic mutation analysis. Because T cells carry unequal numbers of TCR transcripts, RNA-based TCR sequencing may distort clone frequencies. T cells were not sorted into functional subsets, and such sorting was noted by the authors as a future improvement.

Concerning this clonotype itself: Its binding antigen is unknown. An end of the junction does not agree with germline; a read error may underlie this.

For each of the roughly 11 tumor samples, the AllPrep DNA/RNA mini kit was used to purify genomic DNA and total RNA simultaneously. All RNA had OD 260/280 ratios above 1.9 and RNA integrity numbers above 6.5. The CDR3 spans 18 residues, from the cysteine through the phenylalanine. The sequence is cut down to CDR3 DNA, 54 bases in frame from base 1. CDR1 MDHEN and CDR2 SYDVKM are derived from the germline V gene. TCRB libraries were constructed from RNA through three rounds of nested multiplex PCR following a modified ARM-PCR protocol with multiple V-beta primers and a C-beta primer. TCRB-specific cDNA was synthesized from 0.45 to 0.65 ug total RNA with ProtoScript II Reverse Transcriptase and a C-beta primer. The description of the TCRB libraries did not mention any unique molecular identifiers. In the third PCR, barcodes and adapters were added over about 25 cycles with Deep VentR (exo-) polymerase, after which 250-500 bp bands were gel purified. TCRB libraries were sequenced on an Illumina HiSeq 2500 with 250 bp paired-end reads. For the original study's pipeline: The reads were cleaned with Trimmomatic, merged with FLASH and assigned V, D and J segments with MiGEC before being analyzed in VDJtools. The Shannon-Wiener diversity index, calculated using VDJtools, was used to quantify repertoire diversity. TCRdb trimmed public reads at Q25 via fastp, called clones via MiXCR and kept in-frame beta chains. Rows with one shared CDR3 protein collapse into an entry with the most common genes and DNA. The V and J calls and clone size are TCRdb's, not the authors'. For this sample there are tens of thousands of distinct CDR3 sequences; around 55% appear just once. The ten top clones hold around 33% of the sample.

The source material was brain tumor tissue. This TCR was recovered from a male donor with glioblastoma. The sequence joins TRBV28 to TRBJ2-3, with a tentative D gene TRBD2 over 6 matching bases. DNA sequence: TGTACCAGCCGAGGAGGGCTGGGGGAGGCACACCACACAGATACGCAGTATTTT. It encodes CTSRGGLGEAHHTDTQYF.